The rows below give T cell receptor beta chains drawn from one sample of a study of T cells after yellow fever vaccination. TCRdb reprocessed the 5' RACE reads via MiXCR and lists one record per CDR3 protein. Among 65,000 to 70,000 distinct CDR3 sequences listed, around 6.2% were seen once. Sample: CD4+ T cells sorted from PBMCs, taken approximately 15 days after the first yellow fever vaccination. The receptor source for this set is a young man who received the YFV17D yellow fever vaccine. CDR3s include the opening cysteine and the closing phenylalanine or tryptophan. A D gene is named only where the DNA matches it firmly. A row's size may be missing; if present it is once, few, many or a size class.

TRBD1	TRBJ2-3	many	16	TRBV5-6	CASSLLTGALGDTQYF	TGTGCCAGCAGCCTTCTGACAGGGGCACTGGGAGATACGCAGTATTTT
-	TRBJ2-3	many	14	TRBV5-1	CASSMGGPADTQYF	TGCGCCAGCAGCATGGGGGGGCCGGCAGATACGCAGTATTTT
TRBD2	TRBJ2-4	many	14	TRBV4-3	CASSPGGAKNIQYF	TGCGCCAGCAGCCCCGGGGGGGCCAAAAACATTCAGTACTTC
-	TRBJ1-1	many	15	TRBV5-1	CASSLNGAGDTEAFF	TGCGCCAGCAGCCTCAACGGGGCGGGAGACACTGAAGCTTTCTTT
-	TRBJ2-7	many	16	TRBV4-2	CASSQIKAREADEQYF	TGTGCCAGCAGCCAAATTAAGGCACGGGAAGCGGACGAGCAGTACTTC
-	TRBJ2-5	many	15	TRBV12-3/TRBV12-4	CASSIGASEGETQYF	TGTGCCAGCAGTATAGGGGCAAGCGAAGGAGAGACCCAGTACTTC
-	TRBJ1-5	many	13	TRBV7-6	CASSSDLNQPQHF	TGTGCCAGCAGCTCGGATCTTAATCAGCCCCAGCATTTT
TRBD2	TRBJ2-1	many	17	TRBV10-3	CAISLGGTSGGAGEQFF	TGTGCCATCAGTTTAGGAGGGACTAGCGGGGGGGCTGGTGAGCAGTTCTTC
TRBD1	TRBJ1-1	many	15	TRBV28	CASSTITGGNTEAFF	TGTGCCAGCAGTACCATCACAGGGGGGAACACTGAAGCTTTCTTT
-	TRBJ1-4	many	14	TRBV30	CAWRTGKGDEKLFF	TGTGCCTGGAGGACAGGCAAAGGTGATGAAAAACTGTTTTTT
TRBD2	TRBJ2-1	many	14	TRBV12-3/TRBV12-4	CATATSGPYNEQFF	TGTGCCACCGCGACTAGCGGACCCTACAATGAGCAGTTCTTC
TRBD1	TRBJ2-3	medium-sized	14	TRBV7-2	CASSRDSYTDTQYF	TGTGCCAGCAGCCGGGACAGCTACACAGATACGCAGTATTTT
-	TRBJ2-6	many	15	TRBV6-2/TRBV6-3	CASSPHRSGANVLTF	TGTGCCAGCAGCCCCCACCGCTCTGGGGCCAACGTCCTGACTTTC
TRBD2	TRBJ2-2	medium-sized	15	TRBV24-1	CATAPYGGITGELFF	TGTGCCACCGCGCCCTACGGGGGGATCACCGGGGAGCTGTTTTTT
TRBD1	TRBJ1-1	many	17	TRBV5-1	CASSLAGTGGAGTEAFF	TGCGCCAGCAGCTTGGCCGGTACAGGGGGCGCCGGCACTGAAGCTTTCTTT
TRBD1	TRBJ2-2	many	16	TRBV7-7	CASSFLTGTDTGELFF	TGTGCCAGCAGCTTCCTTACCGGGACAGACACCGGGGAGCTGTTTTTT
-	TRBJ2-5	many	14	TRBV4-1	CASSQPTRQETQYF	TGCGCCAGCAGCCAGCCCACTAGGCAAGAGACCCAGTACTTC
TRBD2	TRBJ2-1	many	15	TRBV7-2	CASSLKSGGANEQFF	TGTGCCAGCAGCTTAAAGAGCGGGGGGGCTAATGAGCAGTTCTTC
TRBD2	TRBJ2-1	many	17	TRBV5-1	CASTQSGGPSSYNEQFF	TGCGCCAGCACGCAGAGCGGGGGCCCCAGCTCCTACAATGAGCAGTTCTTC
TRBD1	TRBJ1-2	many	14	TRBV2	CASSQDRGRYGYTF	TGTGCCAGCAGTCAGGACAGGGGACGGTATGGCTACACCTTC
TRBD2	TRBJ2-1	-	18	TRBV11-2	CASSLWVVPTGTRREQFF	TGTGCCAGCAGCTTATGGGTGGTGCCAACCGGGACTAGGCGTGAGCAGTTCTTC
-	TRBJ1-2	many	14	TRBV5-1	CASTSSISNYGYTF	TGCGCCAGCACATCCTCTATCTCTAACTATGGCTACACCTTC
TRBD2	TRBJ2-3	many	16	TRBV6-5	CASSLSGGAGGDTQYF	TGTGCCAGCAGCCTCAGCGGGGGGGCGGGAGGAGATACGCAGTATTTT
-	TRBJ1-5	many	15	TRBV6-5	CASSYSRNGNQPQHF	TGTGCCAGCAGTTACTCAAGGAACGGCAATCAGCCCCAGCATTTT
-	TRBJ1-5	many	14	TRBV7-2	CASSFLGGRQPQHF	TGTGCCAGCAGTTTCCTGGGGGGGAGACAGCCCCAGCATTTT
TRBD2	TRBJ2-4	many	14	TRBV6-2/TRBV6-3	CASSYASGGGIQYF	TGTGCCAGCAGTTACGCTAGCGGGGGTGGGATTCAGTACTTC
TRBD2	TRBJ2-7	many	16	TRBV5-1	CASSWTLAGGAYEQYF	TGCGCCAGCAGCTGGACGCTAGCGGGGGGGGCCTACGAGCAGTACTTC
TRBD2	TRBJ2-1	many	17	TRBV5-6	CASSRNLGGSWDNEQFF	TGTGCCAGCAGCCGGAACCTCGGGGGGTCCTGGGACAATGAGCAGTTCTTC
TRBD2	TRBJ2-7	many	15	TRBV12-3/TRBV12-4	CASSFSGGRTYEQYF	TGTGCCAGCAGTTTTAGCGGGGGTAGGACCTACGAGCAGTACTTC
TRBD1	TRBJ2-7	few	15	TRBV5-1	CASSPRDRGTDEQYF	TGCGCCAGCAGCCCCCGGGACAGGGGGACGGATGAGCAGTACTTC
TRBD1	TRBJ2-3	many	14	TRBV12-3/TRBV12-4	CASTLGQRTDTQYF	TGTGCCAGCACCCTGGGACAGCGCACAGATACGCAGTATTTT
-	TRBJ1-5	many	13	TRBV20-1	CSARWGSNQPQHF	TGCAGTGCTAGATGGGGTTCTAATCAGCCCCAGCATTTT
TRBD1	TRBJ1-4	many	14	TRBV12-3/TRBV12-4	CASNPQGAGEKLFF	TGTGCCAGCAACCCACAGGGGGCAGGAGAAAAACTGTTTTTT
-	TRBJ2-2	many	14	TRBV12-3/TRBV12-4	CASSFSRNTGELFF	TGTGCCAGCAGTTTTTCCCGGAACACCGGGGAGCTGTTTTTT
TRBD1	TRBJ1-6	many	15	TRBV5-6	CASSEQGTYNSPLHF	TGTGCCAGCAGCGAACAGGGGACCTATAATTCACCCCTCCACTTT
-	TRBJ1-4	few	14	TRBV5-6	CASSQIDRNEKLFF	TGTGCCAGCAGCCAGATCGACAGGAATGAAAAACTGTTTTTT
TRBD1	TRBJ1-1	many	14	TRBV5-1	CASSFPGQGFGAFF	TGCGCCAGCAGCTTTCCGGGACAGGGATTTGGAGCTTTCTTT
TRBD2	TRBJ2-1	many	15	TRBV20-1	CSRVSPGLAVNEQFF	TGCAGCCGCGTATCGCCGGGACTAGCGGTGAATGAGCAGTTCTTC
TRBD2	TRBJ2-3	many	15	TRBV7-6	CASSTRAGGTDTQYF	TGTGCCAGCAGCACCCGGGCGGGGGGCACAGATACGCAGTATTTT
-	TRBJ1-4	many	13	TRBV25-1	CASNQEVTEKLFF	TGTGCCAGCAACCAAGAAGTGACGGAAAAACTGTTTTTT
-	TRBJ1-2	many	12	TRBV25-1	CASRQLNYGYTF	TGTGCCAGCAGACAGCTCAACTATGGCTACACCTTC
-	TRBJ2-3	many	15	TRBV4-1	CASSLHGQFADTQYF	TGCGCCAGCAGCCTACATGGACAGTTCGCGGATACGCAGTATTTT
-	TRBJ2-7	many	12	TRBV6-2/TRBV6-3	CASISVGTTQYF	TGTGCCAGCATCTCAGTCGGGACAACGCAGTACTTC
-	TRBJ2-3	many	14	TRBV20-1	CSARRQAATDTQYF	TGCAGTGCTAGACGGCAGGCTGCCACAGATACGCAGTATTTT
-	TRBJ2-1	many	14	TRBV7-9	CASSDSGSVNEQFF	TGTGCCAGCAGCGACTCGGGGTCGGTAAATGAGCAGTTCTTC
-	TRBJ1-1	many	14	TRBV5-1	CASRAGHQNTEAFF	TGCGCCAGCAGGGCGGGACACCAGAACACTGAAGCTTTCTTT
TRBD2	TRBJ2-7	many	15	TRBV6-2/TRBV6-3	CASSYSRLAGNEQYF	TGTGCCAGCAGTTACTCGAGGCTAGCGGGGAACGAGCAGTACTTC
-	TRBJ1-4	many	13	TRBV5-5	CASSIRTVEKLFF	TGTGCCAGCAGCATACGGACGGTGGAAAAACTGTTTTTT